This T cell receptor (beta chain) was retrieved from a study of beta chain features in type 1 diabetes. In the study overall: Age, gender and cell yields were alike across patients and healthy donors. Study-level findings and limits: Moderate yet significant TCRB CDR3 shortening was seen in Type 1 diabetes patients in all four CD4+ subsets.

Stem cell-like memory, regulatory, central memory and naive CD4+ cells were sorted via CD45RO/CCR7/CD25/CD127/CD95/CD27. cDNA synthesis used the whole RNA isolate, giving expressed TCRB sequences. Naive, central memory and regulatory T cell samples produced a mean of approximately 3.5 million reads. Produced via immunoSEQ multiplex PCR; TCRdb's table is partial and in-frame only. This table has more than 130,000 clones, about 7% appearing once. Trimming stripped 7 bases from V and 0 bases from J, with 20 bases between. This CDR3 has 16 residues. Germline CDR1 reads SGDLS; CDR2 reads YYNGEE. A few counts support this clone. Its specificity is not known.

Sequences were obtained from central memory CD4+ T cells from blood. This TCR was sampled from a woman in her 30s in good health. The gene calls are TRBV9 and TRBJ2-7; tentatively, D is TRBD2 (5 bases). CDR3 region: CASGREPSISSYEQYF. The CDR3 DNA is TGTGCCAGCGGTAGGGAGCCCTCGATTAGCTCCTACGAGCAGTACTTC.